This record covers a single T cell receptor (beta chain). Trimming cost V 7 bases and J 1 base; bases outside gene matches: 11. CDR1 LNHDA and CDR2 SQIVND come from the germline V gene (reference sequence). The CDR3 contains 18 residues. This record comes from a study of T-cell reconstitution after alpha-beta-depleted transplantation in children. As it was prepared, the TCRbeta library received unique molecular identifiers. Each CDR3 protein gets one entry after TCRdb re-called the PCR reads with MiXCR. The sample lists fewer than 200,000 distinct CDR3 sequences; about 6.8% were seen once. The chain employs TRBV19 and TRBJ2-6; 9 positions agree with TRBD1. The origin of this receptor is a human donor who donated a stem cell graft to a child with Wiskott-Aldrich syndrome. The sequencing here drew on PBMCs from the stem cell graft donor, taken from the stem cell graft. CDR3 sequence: CASILHRDRESGANVLTF. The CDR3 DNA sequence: TGTGCCAGTATCTTACACCGGGACAGGGAATCTGGGGCCAACGTCCTGACTTTC.